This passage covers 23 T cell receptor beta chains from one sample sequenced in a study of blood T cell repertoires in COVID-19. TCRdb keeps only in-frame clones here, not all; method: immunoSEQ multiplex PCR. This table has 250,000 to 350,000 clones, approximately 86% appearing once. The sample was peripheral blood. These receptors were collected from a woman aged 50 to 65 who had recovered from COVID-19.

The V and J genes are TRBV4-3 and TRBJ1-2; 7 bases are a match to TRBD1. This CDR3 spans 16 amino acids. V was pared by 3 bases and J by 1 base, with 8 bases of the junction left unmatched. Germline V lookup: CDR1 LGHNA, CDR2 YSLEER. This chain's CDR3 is CASSQAMTGLNYGYTF. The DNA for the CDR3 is TGCGCCAGCAGCCAGGCAATGACAGGGCTTAACTATGGCTACACCTTC.

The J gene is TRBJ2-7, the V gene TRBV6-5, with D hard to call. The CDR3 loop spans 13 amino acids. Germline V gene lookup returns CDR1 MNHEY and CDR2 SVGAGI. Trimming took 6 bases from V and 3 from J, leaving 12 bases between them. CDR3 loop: CASSETSYYEQYF. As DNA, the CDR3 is TGTGCCAGCAGCGAGACAAGTTACTACGAGCAGTACTTC.

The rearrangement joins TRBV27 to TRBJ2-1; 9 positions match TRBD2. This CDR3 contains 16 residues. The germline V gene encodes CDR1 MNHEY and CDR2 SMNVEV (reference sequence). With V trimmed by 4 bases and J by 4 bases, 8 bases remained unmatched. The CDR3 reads CASSSVAGVTYNEQFF. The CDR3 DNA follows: TGTGCCAGCAGTTCCGTAGCGGGAGTGACTTACAATGAGCAGTTCTTC.

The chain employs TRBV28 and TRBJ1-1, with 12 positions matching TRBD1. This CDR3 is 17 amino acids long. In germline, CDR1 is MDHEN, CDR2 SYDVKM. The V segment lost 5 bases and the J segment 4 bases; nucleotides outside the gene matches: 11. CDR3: CASSPGTGGWSITEAFF. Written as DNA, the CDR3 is TGTGCCAGCAGTCCTGGGACAGGGGGCTGGTCCATCACTGAAGCTTTCTTT.

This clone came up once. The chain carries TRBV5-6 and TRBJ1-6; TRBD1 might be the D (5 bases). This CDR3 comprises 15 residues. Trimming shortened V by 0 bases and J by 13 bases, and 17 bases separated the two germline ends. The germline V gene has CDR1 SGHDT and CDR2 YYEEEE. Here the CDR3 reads CASSLAGGPSEPLHF. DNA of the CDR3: TGTGCCAGCAGCTTGGCCGGGGGACCCTCGGAGCCCCTCCACTTT.

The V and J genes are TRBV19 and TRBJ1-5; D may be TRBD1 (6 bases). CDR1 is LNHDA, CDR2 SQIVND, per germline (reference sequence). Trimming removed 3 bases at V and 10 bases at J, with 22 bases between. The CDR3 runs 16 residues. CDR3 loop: CASSMYVQGSNRPQHF. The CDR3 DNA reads TGTGCCAGTAGTATGTACGTACAGGGTTCTAATCGTCCCCAGCATTTT. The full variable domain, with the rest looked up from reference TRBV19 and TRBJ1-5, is DGGITQSPKYLFRKEGQNVTLSCEQNLNHDAMYWYRQDPGQGLRLIYYSQIVNDFQKGDIAEGYSVSREKKESFPLTVTSAQKNPTAFYLCASSMYVQGSNRPQHFGDGTRLSIL.

CDR3 sequence reads: CASSLPGGVEQYF. CDR3 nucleotide sequence: TGCGCCAGCAGCCTTCCCGGAGGGGTCGAGCAGTACTTC. The genes are TRBV4-1 and TRBJ2-7; possibly TRBD2 for D (6 bases). The CDR3 loop spans 13 amino acids. Trimming stripped 4 bases from V and 6 bases from J, with 13 bases between. Germline V gene lookup returns CDR1 MGHRA and CDR2 YSYEKL.

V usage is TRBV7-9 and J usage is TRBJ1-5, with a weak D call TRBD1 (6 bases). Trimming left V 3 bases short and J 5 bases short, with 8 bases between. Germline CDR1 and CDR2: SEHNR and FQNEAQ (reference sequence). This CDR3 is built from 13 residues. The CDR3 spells CASSFPGDQPQHF. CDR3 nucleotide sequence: TGTGCCAGCAGCTTTCCAGGGGATCAGCCCCAGCATTTT.

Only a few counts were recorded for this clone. The CDR3: CASSLGLALDEQFF. CDR3 DNA sequence: TGTGCCAGCAGCTTAGGACTAGCCCTCGATGAGCAGTTCTTC. The V and J genes are TRBV7-2 and TRBJ2-1; 7 bases line up with TRBD2. The CDR3 runs 14 residues. The germline gives CDR1 SGHTA, CDR2 FQGNSA. The junction had 5 bases not matched to a gene; V was cut back by 1 base and J by 8 bases. Drawing the rest from reference TRBV7-2 and TRBJ2-1, the complete variable domain is GAGVSQSPSNKVTEKGKDVELRCDPISGHTALYWYRQSLGQGLEFLIYFQGNSAPDKSGLPSDRFSAERTGGSVSTLTIQRTQQEDSAVYLCASSLGLALDEQFFGPGTRLTVL.

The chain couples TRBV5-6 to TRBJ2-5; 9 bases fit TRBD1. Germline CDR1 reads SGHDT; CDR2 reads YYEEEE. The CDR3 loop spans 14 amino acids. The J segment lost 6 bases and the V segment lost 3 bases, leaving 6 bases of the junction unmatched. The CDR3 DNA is TGTGCCAGCAGCTGGGGGACAGGGCAGAAGACCCAGTACTTC. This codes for CASSWGTGQKTQYF. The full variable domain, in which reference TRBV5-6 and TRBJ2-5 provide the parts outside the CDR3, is DAGVTQSPTHLIKTRGQQVTLRCSPKSGHDTVSWYQQALGQGPQFIFQYYEEEERQRGNFPDRFSGHQFPNYSSELNVNALLLGDSALYLCASSWGTGQKTQYFGPGTRLLVL.

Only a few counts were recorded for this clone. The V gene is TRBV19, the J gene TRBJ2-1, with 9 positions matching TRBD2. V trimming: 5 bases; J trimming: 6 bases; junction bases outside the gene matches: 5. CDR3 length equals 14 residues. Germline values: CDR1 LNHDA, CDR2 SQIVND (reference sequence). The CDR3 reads CASSGGGRANEQFF. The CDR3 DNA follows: TGTGCCAGTAGTGGTGGCGGGAGGGCCAATGAGCAGTTCTTC.

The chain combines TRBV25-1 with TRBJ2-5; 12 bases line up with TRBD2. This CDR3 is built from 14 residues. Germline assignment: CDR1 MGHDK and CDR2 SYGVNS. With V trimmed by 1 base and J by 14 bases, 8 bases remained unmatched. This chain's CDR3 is CASSESPSGGATYF. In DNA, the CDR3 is TGTGCCAGCAGTGAATCCCCTAGCGGGGGGGCCACCTACTTC.

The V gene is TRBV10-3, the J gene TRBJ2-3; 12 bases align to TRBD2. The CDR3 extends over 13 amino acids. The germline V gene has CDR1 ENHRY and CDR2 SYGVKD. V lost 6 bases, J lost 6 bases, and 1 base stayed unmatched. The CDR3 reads CAIRGTSGDTQYF. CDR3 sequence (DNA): TGTGCCATCAGGGGGACTAGCGGGGATACGCAGTATTTT.

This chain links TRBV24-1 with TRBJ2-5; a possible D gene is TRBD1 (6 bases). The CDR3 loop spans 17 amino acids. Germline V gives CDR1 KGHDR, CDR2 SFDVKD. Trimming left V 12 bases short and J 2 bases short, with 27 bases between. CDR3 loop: CAADENRDRASQETQYF. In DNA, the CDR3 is TGTGCCGCGGACGAAAACAGGGACCGAGCGTCACAAGAGACCCAGTACTTC.

The CDR3 reads CASSSYRGKYGYTF. The CDR3 DNA reads as TGTGCCAGCAGCTCCTACAGGGGAAAGTATGGCTACACCTTC. V is TRBV9 and J is TRBJ1-2; TRBD1 agrees at 7 bases. Losses at the gene ends were 4 bases for V and 5 bases for J; bases not matched to a gene: 8. Germline values: CDR1 SGDLS, CDR2 YYNGEE. The CDR3 is made up of 14 amino acids. Combining the CDR3 with reference TRBV9 and TRBJ1-2 gives the whole variable domain DSGVTQTPKHLITATGQRVTLRCSPRSGDLSVYWYQQSLDQGLQFLIQYYNGEERAKGNILERFSAQQFPDLHSELNLSSLELGDSALYFCASSSYRGKYGYTFGSGTRLTVV.

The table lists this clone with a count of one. In DNA form, the CDR3 reads TGTGCCAGCAGCCGGACAGGGCCCAATGAGCAGTTCTTC. Its translation is CASSRTGPNEQFF. This chain connects TRBV14 to TRBJ2-1; 8 positions match TRBD1. This CDR3 is built from 13 residues. With V trimmed by 4 bases and J by 6 bases, 2 bases remained unmatched. Germline CDR1 is SGHDN and CDR2 is FVKESK.

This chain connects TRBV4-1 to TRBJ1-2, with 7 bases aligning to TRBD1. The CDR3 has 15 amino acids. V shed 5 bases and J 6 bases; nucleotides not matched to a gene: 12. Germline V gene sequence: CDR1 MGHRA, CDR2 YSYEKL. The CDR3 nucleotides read TGCGCCAGCAGCACTCAGGACAGGCAGAGGGATGGCTACACCTTC. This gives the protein CASSTQDRQRDGYTF.

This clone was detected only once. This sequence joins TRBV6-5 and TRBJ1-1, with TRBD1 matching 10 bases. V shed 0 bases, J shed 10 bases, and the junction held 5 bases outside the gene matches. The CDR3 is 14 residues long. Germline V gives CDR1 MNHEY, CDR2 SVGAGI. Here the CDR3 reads CASSYSGTGVVAFF. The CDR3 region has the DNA TGTGCCAGCAGTTACTCCGGGACAGGGGTAGTAGCTTTCTTT.

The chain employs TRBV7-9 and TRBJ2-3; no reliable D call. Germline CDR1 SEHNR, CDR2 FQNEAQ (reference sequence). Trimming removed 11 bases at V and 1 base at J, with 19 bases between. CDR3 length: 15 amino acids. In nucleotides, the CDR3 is TGTGCCGTATCTATGAAATCCCTACGCACAGATACGCAGTATTTT. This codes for CAVSMKSLRTDTQYF.

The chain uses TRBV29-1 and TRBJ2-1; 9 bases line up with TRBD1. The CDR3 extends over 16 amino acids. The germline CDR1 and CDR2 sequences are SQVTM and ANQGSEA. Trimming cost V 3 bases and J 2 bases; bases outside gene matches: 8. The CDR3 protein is CSVEAGTGRAYNEQFF. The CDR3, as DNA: TGCAGCGTTGAGGCGGGGACAGGGAGAGCCTACAATGAGCAGTTCTTC.

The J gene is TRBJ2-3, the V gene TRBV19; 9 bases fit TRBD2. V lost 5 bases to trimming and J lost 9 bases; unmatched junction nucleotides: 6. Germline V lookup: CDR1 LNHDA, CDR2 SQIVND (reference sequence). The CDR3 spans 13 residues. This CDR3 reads CASSPGLATTQYF. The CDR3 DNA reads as TGTGCCAGTAGTCCTGGACTAGCGACGACGCAGTATTTT.

CDR3 coding DNA: TGTGCCAGCGTTGTCAGGGAACACAATGAGCAGTTCTTC. It translates to CASVVREHNEQFF. The chain links TRBV6-5 to TRBJ2-1; D is perhaps TRBD1 (5 bases). The V gene's germline CDR1 is MNHEY and CDR2 SVGAGI. The CDR3 has 13 residues. V gave up 8 bases and J gave up 5 bases, with 13 bases separating them.

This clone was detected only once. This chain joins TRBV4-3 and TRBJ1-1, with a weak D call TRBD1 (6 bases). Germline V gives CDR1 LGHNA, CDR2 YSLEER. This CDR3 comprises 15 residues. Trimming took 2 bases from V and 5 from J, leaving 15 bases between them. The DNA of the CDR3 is TGCGCCAGCAGCCAATCCCGCAGGGGCGATACTGAAGCTTTCTTT. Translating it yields CASSQSRRGDTEAFF.